This entry lists 28 T cell receptor beta chains sequenced from one sample in a study of blood T cells in healthy people across ages. A sample-barcoded 5' primer and a J-beta primer mix were used in a second PCR of roughly 7 to 11 cycles. TCRdb redid the calling of the 5' RACE reads with MiXCR, one entry per CDR3 protein. The sample has about 940,000 distinct CDR3 sequences, 45% to 50% seen once; the top ten hold roughly an eighth. The sequencing input was blood. The receptors were sampled from a young man in good health.

V is TRBV4-1 and J is TRBJ1-1; 7 positions match TRBD1. CDR1 and CDR2 from the germline V gene are MGHRA and YSYEKL. V shed 0 bases, J shed 4 bases, and the junction held 11 bases outside the gene matches. The CDR3 sequence is 17 residues long. CDR3 DNA sequence: TGCGCCAGCAGCCAAGACCCAAACAGGGGCCTGGCCACTGAAGCTTTCTTT. Protein product: CASSQDPNRGLATEAFF.

V is TRBV2 and J is TRBJ2-4, with 7 bases matching TRBD2. Germline V lookup: CDR1 SNHLY, CDR2 FYNNEI. CDR3 length: 14 residues. Unmatched junction bases numbered 9, after V lost 4 bases and J lost 9 bases. In nucleotides, the CDR3 is TGTGCCAGCAGTGGCCCGCGGCGCGGGGGCATTCAGTACTTC. It encodes CASSGPRRGGIQYF.

This chain uses TRBV5-6 with TRBJ2-2; 10 bases agree with TRBD1. Germline CDR1 reads SGHDT; CDR2 reads YYEEEE. V trimming: 1 base; J trimming: 2 bases; junction bases outside the gene matches: 8. The length of the CDR3 is 18 residues. The CDR3 spells CASSLISRDRGNTGELFF. The CDR3 DNA sequence: TGTGCCAGCAGCTTGATCTCACGGGACAGGGGAAACACCGGGGAGCTGTTTTTT.

This chain joins TRBV28 and TRBJ2-7, with a possible D match to TRBD1 (6 bases). CDR1 is MDHEN, CDR2 SYDVKM, per germline. Trimming took off 5 bases at V and 6 bases at J, with 11 bases between the two ends. The CDR3 spans 12 residues. In DNA form, the CDR3 reads TGTGCCAGCAGTCTCAGGGGTCCCGAGCAGTACTTC. Encoded protein: CASSLRGPEQYF.

A few counts support this clonotype. This chain joins TRBV29-1 and TRBJ2-7; D remains ambiguous. Germline assignment: CDR1 SQVTM and CDR2 ANQGSEA. CDR3 size: 13 residues. V lost 7 bases and J lost 0, with 13 bases in between. The CDR3 nucleotides read TGCAGCGCTTTATTACCGGGCTCCTACGAGCAGTACTTC. Translated, it gives CSALLPGSYEQYF.

The chain is built from TRBV29-1 and TRBJ2-5; 7 bases fit TRBD1. Germline V gives CDR1 SQVTM, CDR2 ANQGSEA. The length of the CDR3 is 13 residues. The CDR3 bases are TGCGGCGGCGAACAGGGGTACCAAGAGACCCAGTACTTC. Its protein product is CGGEQGYQETQYF.

This clonotype has only a few counts. The chain uses TRBV29-1 and TRBJ2-4; the D gene is possibly TRBD1 (5 bases). CDR3 size: 15 residues. V shed 6 bases and J shed 3 bases, with 18 bases lying between them. The germline CDR1 and CDR2 sequences are SQVTM and ANQGSEA. This CDR3 reads CSVQRGGVVKNIQYF. In nucleotides, the CDR3 is TGCAGCGTCCAAAGGGGTGGGGTGGTCAAAAACATTCAGTACTTC.

This clonotype was counted between two and nine times. The chain is built from TRBV7-9 and TRBJ2-3; TRBD1 might be the D (5 bases). The V gene's germline CDR1 is SEHNR and CDR2 FQNEAQ (reference sequence). Trimming shortened V by 7 bases and J by 4 bases, and 12 bases separated the two germline ends. This CDR3 has 13 residues. The CDR3 reads CASNAGFSDTQYF. CDR3 DNA sequence: TGTGCCAGCAATGCAGGGTTTTCAGATACGCAGTATTTT. The full variable domain, in which reference TRBV7-9 and TRBJ2-3 provide the parts outside the CDR3, is DTGVSQNPRHKITKRGQNVTFRCDPISEHNRLYWYRQTLGQGPEFLTYFQNEAQLEKSRLLSDRFSAERPKGSFSTLEIQRTEQGDSAMYLCASNAGFSDTQYFGPGTRLTVL.

This chain uses TRBV7-9 with TRBJ2-5, with D perhaps TRBD2 (6 bases). The V end lost 6 bases, the J end lost 4 bases, and 18 bases lay between the germline ends. In germline, CDR1 is SEHNR, CDR2 FQNEAQ (reference sequence). This CDR3 is 15 amino acids long. The CDR3 loop is CASSPPGGGLETQYF. The CDR3 DNA reads TGTGCCAGCAGTCCCCCAGGCGGAGGGTTAGAGACCCAGTACTTC.

The CDR3 DNA sequence: TGCGCCAGCAGCCAGGGACAGGGCTTTCTCGGCTCCTACAATGAGCAGTTCTTC. Translating gives CASSQGQGFLGSYNEQFF. The chain employs TRBV4-1 and TRBJ2-1, with 9 bases aligning to TRBD1. Germline V gene data show CDR1 as MGHRA and CDR2 as YSYEKL. V shed 3 bases and J 0 bases; nucleotides not matched to a gene: 9. This CDR3 has 18 residues.

The chain has TRBV6-2 or TRBV6-3 and TRBJ2-7; weak D call: TRBD1 (7 bases). V was pared by 8 bases and J by 5 bases, with 13 bases between. The germline gives CDR1 MNHEY, CDR2 SVGEGT. CDR3 length equals 12 residues. The CDR3 nucleotides are TGTGCCAGCGAACAGGGGAGGAACGAGCAGTACTTC. It codes for CASEQGRNEQYF.

The V call is TRBV4-1, the J call TRBJ1-2; no definite D call. This CDR3 is 13 amino acids long. CDR1 is MGHRA, CDR2 YSYEKL, per germline. V was cut by 1 base and J by 1 base, with 4 bases left in between. The CDR3 DNA reads as TGCGCCAGCAGCCAAGTACTTAACTATGGCTACACCTTC. Protein sequence: CASSQVLNYGYTF.

J is TRBJ2-3 and V is TRBV28; D gene uncertain. Between the trimmed V and J ends, which lost 7 bases and 2 bases, there was a span of 10 bases. CDR3 size: 13 residues. The germline V gene has CDR1 MDHEN and CDR2 SYDVKM. CDR3 residues: CASTPGSTDTQYF. In nucleotides, the CDR3 is TGTGCCAGCACTCCGGGCTCCACAGATACGCAGTATTTT.

The chain couples TRBV4-2 to TRBJ1-5; D is unclear. Germline loops: CDR1 LGHNA, CDR2 YNFKEQ. Trimming pared 8 bases from V and 4 bases from J, leaving 12 bases between. This CDR3 comprises 13 residues. CDR3 in DNA: TGTGCCAGCGGCCGTGGACCTAATCAGCCCCAGCATTTT. Translated, it gives CASGRGPNQPQHF.

About this clonotype itself: This may be a read error: a much more frequent sequence differs by one nucleotide. The chain has TRBV18 and TRBJ1-4; D call uncertain. Per germline, CDR1 KGHSH and CDR2 LQKENI. CDR3 length: 15 residues. V lost 3 bases and J lost 3, with 11 bases in between. CDR3 DNA: TGTGCCAGCTCACCGGACGTCTACTCTAATGAAAAACTGTTTTTT. As protein: CASSPDVYSNEKLFF.

This clonotype was counted a few times. The rearrangement uses TRBV4-1 and TRBJ2-1; 9 nucleotides align to TRBD1. From germline, CDR1 is MGHRA and CDR2 YSYEKL. The V gene end was trimmed by 5 bases and the J gene end by 8 bases; junction bases not matched to a gene: 10. The CDR3 has 15 amino acids. As DNA, the CDR3 is TGCGCCAGCAGCGACACCCCGGGACAGGGCGATGAGCAGTTCTTC. Its protein is CASSDTPGQGDEQFF.

This clonotype was seen only a few times. The chain combines TRBV7-2 with TRBJ2-6; D is perhaps TRBD2 (5 bases). This CDR3 comprises 14 residues. V was pared by 6 bases and J by 0 bases, with 6 bases between. CDR1 is SGHTA and CDR2 is FQGNSA in the germline V gene. CDR3 residues: CASRTSSGANVLTF. The CDR3, as DNA: TGTGCCAGCAGAACTAGCTCTGGGGCCAACGTCCTGACTTTC. The whole variable domain, remainder taken from reference TRBV7-2 and TRBJ2-6, is GAGVSQSPSNKVTEKGKDVELRCDPISGHTALYWYRQSLGQGLEFLIYFQGNSAPDKSGLPSDRFSAERTGGSVSTLTIQRTQQEDSAVYLCASRTSSGANVLTFGAGSRLTVL.

V and J are TRBV24-1 and TRBJ2-2; D possibly corresponds to TRBD2 (6 bases). The CDR3 is 17 residues long. Trimming took 3 bases from V and 4 from J, leaving 17 bases between them. CDR1 is KGHDR, CDR2 SFDVKD, per germline. The CDR3 here is CATSDPQGLSGTGELFF. The CDR3 DNA sequence: TGTGCCACCAGTGATCCCCAGGGACTCTCGGGCACCGGGGAGCTGTTTTTT.

The V call is TRBV21-1, the J call TRBJ1-4. TRBV21-1 represents a pseudogene. The CDR3 is 16 amino acids. The CDR3 DNA reads TGTGCCAGCAGTTTTAAGCGGGGAGCAACTAATGAAAAACTGTTTTTT. Its protein product is CASSFKRGATNEKLFF.

The genes are TRBV28 and TRBJ1-1; D is perhaps TRBD1 (5 bases). Trimming cost V 7 bases and J 11 bases, with 20 bases left between them. The germline V gene has CDR1 MDHEN and CDR2 SYDVKM. The CDR3 covers 13 residues. CDR3 sequence: CASIEGRATSAFF. As DNA, the CDR3 is TGTGCCAGCATCGAGGGACGGGCAACGAGTGCTTTCTTT.

J is TRBJ1-1 and V is TRBV29-1; D possibly corresponds to TRBD1 (5 bases). This CDR3 is built from 14 residues. CDR1 is SQVTM, CDR2 ANQGSEA, per germline. V lost 5 bases and J 0 bases, leaving 13 bases between the germline ends. The CDR3 DNA is TGCAGCGTTTACGGGGGGACGGTGAACACTGAAGCTTTCTTT. Amino acid sequence: CSVYGGTVNTEAFF.

This chain joins TRBV18 and TRBJ1-5, with TRBD1 matching 7 bases. CDR3 length equals 15 residues. The germline V gene encodes CDR1 KGHSH and CDR2 LQKENI. Trimming cost V 6 bases and J 0 bases; bases outside gene matches: 5. The CDR3 is CASSRGTVSNQPQHF. The CDR3 nucleotides are TGTGCCAGCTCCCGGGGGACAGTTAGCAATCAGCCCCAGCATTTT.

This clonotype was seen a few times. CDR3 coding DNA: TGCAGCGTCACAGGGGGCGACTATGGCTACACCTTC. Its translation: CSVTGGDYGYTF. This chain uses TRBV29-1 with TRBJ1-2; 9 bases align to TRBD1. The CDR3 is 12 residues long. The ends lost 6 bases at V and 3 bases at J; junction bases unmatched: 2. Germline V gene lookup returns CDR1 SQVTM and CDR2 ANQGSEA.

The chain carries TRBV2 and TRBJ1-4; 8 bases are a match to TRBD1. The CDR3 has 15 amino acids. CDR1 is SNHLY and CDR2 is FYNNEI in the germline V gene. V shed 3 bases and J 0 bases; nucleotides not matched to a gene: 0. The CDR3 reads CASSETGATNEKLFF. Written as DNA, the CDR3 is TGTGCCAGCAGTGAGACAGGGGCAACTAATGAAAAACTGTTTTTT.

V is TRBV20-1 and J is TRBJ2-3; D not resolved. Trimming shortened V by 6 bases and J by 9 bases, and 19 bases separated the two germline ends. From germline, CDR1 is DFQATT and CDR2 SNEGSKA (reference sequence). The CDR3 length is 13 residues. The CDR3 DNA reads as TGCAGTGCGCTGGACGCGAGTAGTTTGACGCAGTATTTT. This gives the protein CSALDASSLTQYF.

This clonotype was counted many times. The rearrangement links TRBV10-3 to TRBJ1-5, with D perhaps TRBD1 (5 bases). CDR3 length: 17 residues. Trimming took off 3 bases at V and 1 base at J, with 16 bases between the two ends. Germline-derived CDR1 and CDR2 are ENHRY and SYGVKD. CDR3 protein: CAISEVPGVMSNQPQHF. The CDR3 nucleotides are TGTGCCATCAGTGAAGTCCCGGGGGTGATGAGCAATCAGCCCCAGCATTTT.

This clonotype appeared a few times. The genes are TRBV9 and TRBJ2-7, with D maybe TRBD2 (5 bases). The length of the CDR3 is 13 residues. Trimming stripped 0 bases from V and 6 bases from J, with 10 bases between. The germline V gene has CDR1 SGDLS and CDR2 YYNGEE. CDR3 residues: CASSVAGKGEQYF. CDR3 in DNA: TGTGCCAGCAGCGTAGCCGGGAAGGGCGAGCAGTACTTC.

Ten or more counts support this clonotype. J is TRBJ2-7 and V is TRBV20-1, with D unresolved. Germline CDR1 DFQATT, CDR2 SNEGSKA (reference sequence). The CDR3 loop spans 12 amino acids. Trimming took 0 bases from V and 5 from J, leaving 8 bases between them. CDR3 DNA: TGCAGTGCTAGAGAGGGGAAGGACGAGCAGTACTTC. Translating gives CSAREGKDEQYF.